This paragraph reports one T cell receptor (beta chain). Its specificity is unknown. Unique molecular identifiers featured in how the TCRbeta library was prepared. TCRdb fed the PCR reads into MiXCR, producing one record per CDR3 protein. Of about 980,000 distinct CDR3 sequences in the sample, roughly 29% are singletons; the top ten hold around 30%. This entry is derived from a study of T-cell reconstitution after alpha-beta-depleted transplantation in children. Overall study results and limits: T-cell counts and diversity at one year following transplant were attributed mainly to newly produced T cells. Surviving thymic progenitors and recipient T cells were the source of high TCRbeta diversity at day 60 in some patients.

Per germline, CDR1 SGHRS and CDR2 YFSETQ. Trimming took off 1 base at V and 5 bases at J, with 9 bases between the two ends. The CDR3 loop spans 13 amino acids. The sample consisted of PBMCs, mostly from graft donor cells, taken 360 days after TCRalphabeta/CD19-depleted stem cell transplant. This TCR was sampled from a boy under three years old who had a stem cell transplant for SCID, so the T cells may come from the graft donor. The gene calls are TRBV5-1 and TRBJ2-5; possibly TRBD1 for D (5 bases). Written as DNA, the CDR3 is TGCGCCAGCAGCTTGAGGGGTTTCGAGACCCAGTACTTC. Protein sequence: CASSLRGFETQYF. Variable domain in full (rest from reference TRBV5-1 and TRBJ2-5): KAGVTQTPRYLIKTRGQQVTLSCSPISGHRSVSWYQQTPGQGLQFLFEYFSETQRNKGNFPGRFSGRQFSNSRSEMNVSTLELGDSALYLCASSLRGFETQYFGPGTRLLVL.